This is a list of T cell receptor beta chains from one sample in a study of CD8 T cells in Susac syndrome. TCRdb processed the immunoSEQ multiplex PCR reads anew with MiXCR; each CDR3 protein has one entry. The data contain around 62,000 distinct CDR3 sequences, over 85% of them singletons. Sequenced sample: CD8+ T cells from PBMCs. Receptor source: a human donor in good health. Both conserved end residues are part of each CDR3.

>12|TRBV10-3|TRBJ1-1
CATIAANTEAFF
>14|TRBV19|TRBJ2-5
CASSTSGGKETQYF
>15|TRBV19|TRBJ2-1
CASSMNRDTYNEQFF
>16|TRBV5-1|TRBJ2-7
CASSLGTGQSSYEQYF
>14|TRBV24-1|TRBJ1-5
CATSDSGYNQPQHF
>17|TRBV5-1|TRBJ2-7
CASSLGPGANPDYEQYF
>15|TRBV9|TRBJ1-4
CASSVDKGAREKLFF
>14|TRBV11-2|TRBJ2-7
CASSLARLVNEQYF
>14|TRBV10-3|TRBJ2-7
CAISSGTESYEQYF
>14|TRBV12-3/TRBV12-4|TRBJ1-5
CASSLEASNQPQHF
>15|TRBV28|TRBJ2-7
CASSFRASSSYEQYF
>15|TRBV5-1|TRBJ2-1
CASSPGTDFNNEQFF
>16|TRBV19|TRBJ2-1
CASSPLGGGGYNEQFF
>14|TRBV27|TRBJ2-7
CASSLGGPVYEQYF
>16|TRBV6-2/TRBV6-3|TRBJ2-1
CASRVLAGGSYNEQFF
>14|TRBV20-1|TRBJ2-7
CSARDETVTYEQYF
>13|TRBV13|TRBJ2-1
CASSLGGVHEQFF
>16|TRBV25-1|TRBJ2-3
CASSDSGRGLEDTQYF
>17|TRBV12-3/TRBV12-4|TRBJ2-4
CASSHTGGNIAKNIQYF
>15|TRBV24-1|TRBJ2-1
CATSDHRSLHNEQFF
>13|TRBV2|TRBJ2-3
CASRTPPLDTQYF
>13|TRBV6-1|TRBJ1-2
CASSEGNRNGYTF
>15|TRBV29-1|TRBJ2-5
CSVEDLRGATETQYF
>15|TRBV4-3|TRBJ1-1
CASSRGTEMNTEAFF
>13|TRBV5-5|TRBJ2-1
CASSWGSVDEQFF
>13|TRBV12-3/TRBV12-4|TRBJ1-5
CASTQGPNQPQHF
>15|TRBV3-1|TRBJ2-5
CASSQDWGVQETQYF
>13|TRBV28|TRBJ1-2
CASSARGAYGYTF
>12|TRBV10-3|TRBJ1-2
CATQLGDDGYTF
>15|TRBV7-8|TRBJ2-3
CASSSGLAGGYTQYF
>16|TRBV29-1|TRBJ2-5
CSVEDPTGGNQETQYF
>16|TRBV5-5|TRBJ2-1
CASSQRRDSSYNEQFF
>14|TRBV7-9|TRBJ2-5
CASSFGREKATQYF
>14|TRBV27|TRBJ2-2
CASSLYRDSGELFF
>16|TRBV2|TRBJ2-3
CASSESGTGRTDTQYF
>13|TRBV5-4|TRBJ1-2
CASSLASNHGYTF
>15|TRBV4-3|TRBJ1-4
CASSLGEATNEKLFF
>14|TRBV4-1|TRBJ1-3
CASGQGASGNTIYF
>20|TRBV4-1|TRBJ1-3
CASSQGHPGQGLFSGNTIYF
>16|TRBV7-8|TRBJ1-6
CASSVPVGGGNSPLHF
>14|TRBV12-3/TRBV12-4|TRBJ1-5
CASSISSPRQPQHF
>12|TRBV11-3|TRBJ2-5
CASSGDSETQYF
>11|TRBV20-1|TRBJ1-1
CSAREGREAFF
>16|TRBV23-1|TRBJ2-1
CASSRTGQGSGNEQFF
>13|TRBV7-8|TRBJ2-7
CASSLGSAYEQYF
>13|TRBV10-3|TRBJ1-2
CAISESANYGYTF